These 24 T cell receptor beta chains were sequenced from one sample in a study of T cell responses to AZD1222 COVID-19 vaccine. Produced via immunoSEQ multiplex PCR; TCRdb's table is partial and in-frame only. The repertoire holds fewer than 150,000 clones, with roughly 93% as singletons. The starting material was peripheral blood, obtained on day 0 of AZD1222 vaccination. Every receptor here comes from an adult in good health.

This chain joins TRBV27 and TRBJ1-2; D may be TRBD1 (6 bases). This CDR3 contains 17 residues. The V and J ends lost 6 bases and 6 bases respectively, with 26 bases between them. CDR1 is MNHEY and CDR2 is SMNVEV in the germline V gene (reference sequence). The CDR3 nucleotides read TGTGCCAGCAGCCTCTCCCCGAGGGACACCAAAAGACATGGCTACACCTTC. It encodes CASSLSPRDTKRHGYTF.

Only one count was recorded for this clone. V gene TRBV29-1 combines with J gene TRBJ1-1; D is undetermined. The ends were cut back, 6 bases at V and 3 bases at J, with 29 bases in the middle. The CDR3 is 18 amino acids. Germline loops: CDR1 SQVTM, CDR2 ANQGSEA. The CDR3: CSVHGRATRKPHDTEAFF. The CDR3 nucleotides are TGCAGCGTCCATGGGCGGGCCACACGTAAACCCCATGACACTGAAGCTTTCTTT.

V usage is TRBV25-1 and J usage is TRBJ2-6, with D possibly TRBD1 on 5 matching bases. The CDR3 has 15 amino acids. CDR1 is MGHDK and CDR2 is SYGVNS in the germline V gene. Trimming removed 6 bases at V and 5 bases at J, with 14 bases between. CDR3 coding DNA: TGTGCCAGCAGAGATACAGGATCGTGGGCCAACGTCCTGACTTTC. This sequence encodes CASRDTGSWANVLTF. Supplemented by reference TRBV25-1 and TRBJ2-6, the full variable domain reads EADIYQTPRYLVIGTGKKITLECSQTMGHDKMYWYQQDPGMELHLIHYSYGVNSTEKGDLSSESTVSRIRTEHFPLTLESARPSHTSQYLCASRDTGSWANVLTFGAGSRLTVL.

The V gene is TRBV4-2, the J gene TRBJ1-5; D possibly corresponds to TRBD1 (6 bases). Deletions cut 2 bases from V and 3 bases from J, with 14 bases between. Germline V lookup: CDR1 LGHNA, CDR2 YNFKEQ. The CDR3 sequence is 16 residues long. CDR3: CASSQLAGQSNQPQHF. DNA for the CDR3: TGTGCCAGCAGCCAACTTGCTGGACAGTCCAATCAGCCCCAGCATTTT.

DNA of the CDR3: TGTGCCAGCAGCCCAGGGACAGCATATGGCTACACCTTC. It encodes CASSPGTAYGYTF. The chain combines TRBV7-8 with TRBJ1-2; the match to TRBD1 covers 7 bases. Germline assignment: CDR1 SGHVS and CDR2 FQNEAQ. The CDR3 covers 13 residues. V trimming: 5 bases; J trimming: 5 bases; junction bases outside the gene matches: 5.

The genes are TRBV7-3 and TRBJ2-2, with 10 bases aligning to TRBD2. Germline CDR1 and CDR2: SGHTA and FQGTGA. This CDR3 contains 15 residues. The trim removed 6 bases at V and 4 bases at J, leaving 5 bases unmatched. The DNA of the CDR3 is TGTGCCAGCAGTCTAGCGGGAGCCTCCACCGGGGAGCTGTTTTTT. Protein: CASSLAGASTGELFF.

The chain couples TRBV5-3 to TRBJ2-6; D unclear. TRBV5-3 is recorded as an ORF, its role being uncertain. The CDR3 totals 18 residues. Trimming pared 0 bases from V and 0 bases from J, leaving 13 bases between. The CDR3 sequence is CARSLVHSQSSGANVLTF. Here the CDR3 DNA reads TGTGCCAGAAGCTTGGTTCACTCCCAAAGCTCTGGGGCCAACGTCCTGACTTTC.

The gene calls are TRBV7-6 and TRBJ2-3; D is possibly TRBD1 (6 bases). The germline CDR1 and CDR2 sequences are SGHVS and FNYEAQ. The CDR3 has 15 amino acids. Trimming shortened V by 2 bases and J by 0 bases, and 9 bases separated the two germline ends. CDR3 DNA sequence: TGTGCCAGCAGCTTAAGGACAGCCAGCACAGATACGCAGTATTTT. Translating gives CASSLRTASTDTQYF.

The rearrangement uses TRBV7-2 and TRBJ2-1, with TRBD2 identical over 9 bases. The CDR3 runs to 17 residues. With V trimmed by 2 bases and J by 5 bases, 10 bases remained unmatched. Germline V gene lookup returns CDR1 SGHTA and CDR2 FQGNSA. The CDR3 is CASSLLDPGLADNEQFF. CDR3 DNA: TGTGCCAGCAGCTTATTAGACCCGGGACTAGCCGACAATGAGCAGTTCTTC. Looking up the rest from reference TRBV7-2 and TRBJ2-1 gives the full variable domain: GAGVSQSPSNKVTEKGKDVELRCDPISGHTALYWYRQSLGQGLEFLIYFQGNSAPDKSGLPSDRFSAERTGGSVSTLTIQRTQQEDSAVYLCASSLLDPGLADNEQFFGPGTRLTVL.

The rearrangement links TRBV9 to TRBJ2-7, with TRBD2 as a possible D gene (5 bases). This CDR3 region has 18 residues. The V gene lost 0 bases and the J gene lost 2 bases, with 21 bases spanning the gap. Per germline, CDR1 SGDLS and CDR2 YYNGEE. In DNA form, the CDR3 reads TGTGCCAGCAGCGTAGGTGGCCAGGACTCGAAATTGACCTACGAGCAGTACTTC. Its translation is CASSVGGQDSKLTYEQYF.

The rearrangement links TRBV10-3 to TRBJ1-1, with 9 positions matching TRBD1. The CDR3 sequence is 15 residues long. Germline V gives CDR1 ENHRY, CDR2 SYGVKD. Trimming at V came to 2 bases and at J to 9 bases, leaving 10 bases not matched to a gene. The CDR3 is CAISETRQGDGKAFF. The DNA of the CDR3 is TGTGCCATCAGTGAGACAAGACAGGGGGATGGGAAAGCTTTCTTT.

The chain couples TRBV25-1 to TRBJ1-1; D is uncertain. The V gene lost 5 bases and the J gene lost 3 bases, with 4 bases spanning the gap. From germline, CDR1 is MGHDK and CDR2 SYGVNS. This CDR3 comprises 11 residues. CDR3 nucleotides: TGTGCCAGCAGTAGCGACACTGAAGCTTTCTTT. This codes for CASSSDTEAFF.

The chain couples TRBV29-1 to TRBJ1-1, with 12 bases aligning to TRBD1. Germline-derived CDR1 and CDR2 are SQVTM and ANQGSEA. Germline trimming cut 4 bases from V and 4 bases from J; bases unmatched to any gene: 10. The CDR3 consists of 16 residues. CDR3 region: CSVVTPGQGAITEAFF. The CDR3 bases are TGCAGCGTTGTAACACCGGGACAGGGGGCAATCACTGAAGCTTTCTTT.

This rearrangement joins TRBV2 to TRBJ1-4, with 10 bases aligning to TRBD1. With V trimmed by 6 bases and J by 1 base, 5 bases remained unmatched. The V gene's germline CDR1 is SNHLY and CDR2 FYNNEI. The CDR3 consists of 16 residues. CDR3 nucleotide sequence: TGTGCCAGCAGCTCGACAGGGGGCCTAACTAATGAAAAACTGTTTTTT. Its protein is CASSSTGGLTNEKLFF.

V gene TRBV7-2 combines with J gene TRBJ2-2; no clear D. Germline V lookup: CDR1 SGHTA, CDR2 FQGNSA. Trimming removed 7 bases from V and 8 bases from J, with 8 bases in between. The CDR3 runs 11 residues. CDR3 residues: CASTLRGELFF. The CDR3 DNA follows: TGTGCCAGCACCCTCCGGGGGGAGCTGTTTTTT.

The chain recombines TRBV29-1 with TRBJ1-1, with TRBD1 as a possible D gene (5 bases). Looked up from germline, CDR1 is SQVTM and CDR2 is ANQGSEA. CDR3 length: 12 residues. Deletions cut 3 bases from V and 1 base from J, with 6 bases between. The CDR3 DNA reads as TGCAGCGTTGAGGGGGGGAACACTGAAGCTTTCTTT. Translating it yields CSVEGGNTEAFF. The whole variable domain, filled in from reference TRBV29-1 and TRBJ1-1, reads SAVISQKPSRDICQRGTSLTIQCQVDSQVTMMFWYRQQPGQSLTLIATANQGSEATYESGFVIDKFPISRPNLTFSTLTVSNMSPEDSSIYLCSVEGGNTEAFFGQGTRLTVV.

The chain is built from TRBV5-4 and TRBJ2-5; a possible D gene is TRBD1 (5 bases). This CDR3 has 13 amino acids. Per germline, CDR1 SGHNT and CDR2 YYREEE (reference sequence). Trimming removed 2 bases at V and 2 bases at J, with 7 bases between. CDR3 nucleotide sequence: TGTGCCAGCAGCTTTCCAGGGCAAGAGACCCAGTACTTC. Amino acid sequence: CASSFPGQETQYF.

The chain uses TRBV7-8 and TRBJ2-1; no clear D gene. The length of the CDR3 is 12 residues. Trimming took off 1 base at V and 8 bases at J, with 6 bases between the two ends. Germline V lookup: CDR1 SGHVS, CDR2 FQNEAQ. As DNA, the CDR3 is TGTGCCAGCAGCTTAGTAGTCTATGAGCAGTTCTTC. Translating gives CASSLVVYEQFF.

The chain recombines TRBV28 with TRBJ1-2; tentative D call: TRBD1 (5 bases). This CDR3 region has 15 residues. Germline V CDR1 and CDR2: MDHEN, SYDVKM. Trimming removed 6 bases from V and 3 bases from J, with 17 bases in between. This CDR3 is CASRAGEGRYYGYTF. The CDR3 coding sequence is TGTGCCAGCAGGGCGGGGGAGGGCCGTTACTATGGCTACACCTTC.

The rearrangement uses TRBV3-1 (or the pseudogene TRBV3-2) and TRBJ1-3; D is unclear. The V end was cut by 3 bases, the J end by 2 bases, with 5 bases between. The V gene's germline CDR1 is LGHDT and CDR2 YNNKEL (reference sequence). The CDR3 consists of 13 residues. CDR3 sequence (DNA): TGTGCCAGCAGCCAGGGCCCTGGAAACACCATATATTTT. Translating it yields CASSQGPGNTIYF.

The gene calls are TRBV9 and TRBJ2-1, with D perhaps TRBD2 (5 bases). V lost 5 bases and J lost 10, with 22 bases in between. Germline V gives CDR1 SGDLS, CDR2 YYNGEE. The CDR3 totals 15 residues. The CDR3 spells CASSPGSRRSREQFF. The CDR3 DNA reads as TGTGCCAGCAGTCCAGGCAGCCGGAGGTCGAGGGAGCAGTTCTTC.

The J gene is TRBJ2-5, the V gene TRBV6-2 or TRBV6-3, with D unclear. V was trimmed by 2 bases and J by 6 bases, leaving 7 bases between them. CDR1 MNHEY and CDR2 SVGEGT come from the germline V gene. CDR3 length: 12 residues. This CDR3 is CASSYREQTQYF. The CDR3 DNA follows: TGTGCCAGCAGTTACAGGGAACAGACCCAGTACTTC.

The DNA of the CDR3 is TGTGCCAGCAGTAGTTTTGACAGGGGGCCACGACAGCCCCAGCATTTT. It specifies CASSSFDRGPRQPQHF. The chain combines TRBV28 with TRBJ1-5; 10 bases agree with TRBD1. The germline V gene encodes CDR1 MDHEN and CDR2 SYDVKM. The CDR3 extends over 16 amino acids. Trimming took 5 bases from V and 7 from J; bases not matched to a gene: 11.

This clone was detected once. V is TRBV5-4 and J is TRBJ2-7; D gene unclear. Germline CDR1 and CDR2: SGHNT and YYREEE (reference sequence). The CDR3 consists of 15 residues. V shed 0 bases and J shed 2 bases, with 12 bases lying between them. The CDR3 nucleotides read TGTGCCAGCAGCTTGGAGGCGGCGCCAACCTACGAGCAGTACTTC. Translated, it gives CASSLEAAPTYEQYF.